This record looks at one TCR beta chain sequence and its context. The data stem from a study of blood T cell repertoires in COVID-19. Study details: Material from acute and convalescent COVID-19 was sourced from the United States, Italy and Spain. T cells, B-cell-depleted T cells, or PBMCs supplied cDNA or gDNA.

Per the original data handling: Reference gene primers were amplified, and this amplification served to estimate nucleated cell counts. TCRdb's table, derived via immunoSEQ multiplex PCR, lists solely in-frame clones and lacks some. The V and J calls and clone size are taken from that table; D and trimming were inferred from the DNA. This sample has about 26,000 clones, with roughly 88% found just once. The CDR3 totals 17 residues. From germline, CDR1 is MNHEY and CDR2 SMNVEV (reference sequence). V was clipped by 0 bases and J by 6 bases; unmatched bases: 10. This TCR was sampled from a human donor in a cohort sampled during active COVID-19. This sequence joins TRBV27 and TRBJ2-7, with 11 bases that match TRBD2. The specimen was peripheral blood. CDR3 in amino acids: CASSLSKLAGGISEQYF. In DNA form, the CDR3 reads TGTGCCAGCAGTTTATCGAAGCTAGCGGGGGGCATATCCGAGCAGTACTTC.